Sequencing of this TCR beta chain was carried out in a study of blood T cell repertoires in COVID-19. At the level of the study: PBMCs, B-cell-depleted T cells, or T cells were the source of the cDNA or gDNA that made up the material.

Produced via immunoSEQ multiplex PCR; TCRdb's table is partial and in-frame only. The data show roughly 200,000 clones, 80% to 90% seen once. The sample taken for sequencing was peripheral blood. The sequence came from a man aged 55-75 years who had recovered from COVID-19.

The CDR3 sequence is CASGLGEGNTIYF. Written as DNA, the CDR3 is TGTGCTAGTGGTTTGGGGGAGGGAAACACCATATATTTT. The chain links TRBV12-5 to TRBJ1-3; D call uncertain. Trimming left V 1 base short and J 4 bases short, with 5 bases between. Germline CDR1 and CDR2: LGHNT and FRNRAP. The CDR3 consists of 13 residues.